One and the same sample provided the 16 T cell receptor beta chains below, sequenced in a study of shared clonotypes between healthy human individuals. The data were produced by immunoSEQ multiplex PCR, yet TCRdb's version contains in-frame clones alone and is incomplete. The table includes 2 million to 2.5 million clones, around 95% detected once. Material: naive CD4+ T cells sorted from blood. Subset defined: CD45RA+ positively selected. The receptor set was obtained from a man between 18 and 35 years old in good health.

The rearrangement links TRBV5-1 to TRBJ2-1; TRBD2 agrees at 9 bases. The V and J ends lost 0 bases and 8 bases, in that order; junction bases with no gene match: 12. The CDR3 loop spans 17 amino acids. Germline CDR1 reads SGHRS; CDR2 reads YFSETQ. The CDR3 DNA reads TGCGCCAGCAGCTTGGAAGTGTCGAGCGGGGGGTTCTATGAGCAGTTCTTC. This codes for CASSLEVSSGGFYEQFF.

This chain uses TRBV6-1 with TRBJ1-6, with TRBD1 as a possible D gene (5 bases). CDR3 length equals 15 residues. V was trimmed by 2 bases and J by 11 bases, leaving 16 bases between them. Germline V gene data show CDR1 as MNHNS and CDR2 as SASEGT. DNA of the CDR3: TGTGCCAGCAGTGAATTCGGCAGGGTTAGGACACCCCTCCACTTT. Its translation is CASSEFGRVRTPLHF.

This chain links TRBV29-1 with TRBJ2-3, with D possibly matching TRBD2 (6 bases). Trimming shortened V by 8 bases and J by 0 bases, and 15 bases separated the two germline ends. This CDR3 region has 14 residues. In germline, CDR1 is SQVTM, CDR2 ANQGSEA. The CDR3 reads CSSGRSGSTDTQYF. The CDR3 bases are TGCAGCTCAGGTCGTAGCGGAAGCACAGATACGCAGTATTTT.

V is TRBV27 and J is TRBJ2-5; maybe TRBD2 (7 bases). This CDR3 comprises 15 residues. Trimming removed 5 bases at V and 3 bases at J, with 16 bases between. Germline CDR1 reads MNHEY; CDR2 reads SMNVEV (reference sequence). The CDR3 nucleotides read TGTGCCAGCAGTCCCACGCGGGGGCCCGAAGAGACCCAGTACTTC. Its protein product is CASSPTRGPEETQYF.

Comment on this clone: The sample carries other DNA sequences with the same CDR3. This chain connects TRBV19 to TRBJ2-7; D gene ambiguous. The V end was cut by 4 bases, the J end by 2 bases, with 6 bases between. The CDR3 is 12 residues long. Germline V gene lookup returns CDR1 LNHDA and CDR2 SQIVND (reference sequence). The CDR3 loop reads CASSTGTYEQYF. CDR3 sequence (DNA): TGTGCCAGTAGTACAGGAACCTACGAGCAGTACTTC.

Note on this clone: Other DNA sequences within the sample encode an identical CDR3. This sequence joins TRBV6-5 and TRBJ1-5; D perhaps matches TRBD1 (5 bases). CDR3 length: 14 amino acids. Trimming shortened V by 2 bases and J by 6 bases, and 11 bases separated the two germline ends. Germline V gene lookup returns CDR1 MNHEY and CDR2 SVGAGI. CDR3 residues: CASSYGRGGQPQHF. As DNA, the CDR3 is TGTGCCAGCAGTTACGGGAGGGGAGGTCAGCCCCAGCATTTT.

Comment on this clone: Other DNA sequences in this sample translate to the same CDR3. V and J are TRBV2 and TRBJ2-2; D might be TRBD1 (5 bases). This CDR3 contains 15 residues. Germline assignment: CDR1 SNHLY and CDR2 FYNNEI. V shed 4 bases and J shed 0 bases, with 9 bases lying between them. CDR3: CASSAETANTGELFF. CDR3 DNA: TGTGCCAGCAGTGCCGAGACAGCGAACACCGGGGAGCTGTTTTTT.

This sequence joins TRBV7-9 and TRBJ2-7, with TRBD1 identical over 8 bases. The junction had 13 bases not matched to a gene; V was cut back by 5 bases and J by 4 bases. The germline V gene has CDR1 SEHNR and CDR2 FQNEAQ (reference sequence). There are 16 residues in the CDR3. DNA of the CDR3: TGTGCCAGCAGCCAATCACGACCTCAGGGGGCGTACGAGCAGTACTTC. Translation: CASSQSRPQGAYEQYF.

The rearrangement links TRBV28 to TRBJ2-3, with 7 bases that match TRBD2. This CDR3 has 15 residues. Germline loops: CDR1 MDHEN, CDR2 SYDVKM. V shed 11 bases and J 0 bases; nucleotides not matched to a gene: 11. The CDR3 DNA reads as TGTGCCCCCGGGTACAGCGGGACTAGCACAGATACGCAGTATTTT. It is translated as CAPGYSGTSTDTQYF.

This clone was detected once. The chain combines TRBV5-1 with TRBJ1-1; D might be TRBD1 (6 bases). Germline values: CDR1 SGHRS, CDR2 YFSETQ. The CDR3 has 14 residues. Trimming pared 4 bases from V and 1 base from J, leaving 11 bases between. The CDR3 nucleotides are TGCGCCAGCAGCCGGCAGACAGGGAACACTGAAGCTTTCTTT. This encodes CASSRQTGNTEAFF.

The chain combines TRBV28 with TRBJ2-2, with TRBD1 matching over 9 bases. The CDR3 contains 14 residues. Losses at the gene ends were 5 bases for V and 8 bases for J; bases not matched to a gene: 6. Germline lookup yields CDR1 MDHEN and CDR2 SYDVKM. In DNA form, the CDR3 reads TGTGCCAGCAGTCCGGGACAGGGAAAAGGGGAGCTGTTTTTT. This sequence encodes CASSPGQGKGELFF.

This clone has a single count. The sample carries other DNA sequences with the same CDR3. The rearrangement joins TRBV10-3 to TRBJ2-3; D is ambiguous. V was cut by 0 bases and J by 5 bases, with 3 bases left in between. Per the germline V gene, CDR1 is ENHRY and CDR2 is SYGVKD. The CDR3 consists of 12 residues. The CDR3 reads CAISESRDTQYF. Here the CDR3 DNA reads TGTGCCATCAGTGAGTCAAGAGATACGCAGTATTTT.

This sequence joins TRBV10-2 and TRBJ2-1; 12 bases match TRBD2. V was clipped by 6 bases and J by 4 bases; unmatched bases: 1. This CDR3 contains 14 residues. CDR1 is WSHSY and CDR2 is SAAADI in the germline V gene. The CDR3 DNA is TGCGCCAGCAGGACTAGCGGGGGATACAATGAGCAGTTCTTC. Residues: CASRTSGGYNEQFF.

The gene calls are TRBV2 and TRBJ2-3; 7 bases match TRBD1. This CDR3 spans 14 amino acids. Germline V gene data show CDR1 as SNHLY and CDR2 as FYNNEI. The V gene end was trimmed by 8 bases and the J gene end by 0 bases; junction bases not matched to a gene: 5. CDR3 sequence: CASDREASTDTQYF. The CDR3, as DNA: TGTGCCAGCGACAGGGAAGCGAGCACAGATACGCAGTATTTT.

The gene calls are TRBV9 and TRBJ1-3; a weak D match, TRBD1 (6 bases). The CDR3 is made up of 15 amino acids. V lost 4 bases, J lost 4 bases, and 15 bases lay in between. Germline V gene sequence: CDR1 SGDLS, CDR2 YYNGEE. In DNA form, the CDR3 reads TGTGCCAGCAGCCCAGGGGTTCCGCCGGGAAACACCATATATTTT. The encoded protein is CASSPGVPPGNTIYF.

Here the CDR3 DNA reads TGTGCCAGCAGCCAAGATTCAATAACAGGGTATGGCTACACCTTC. As protein: CASSQDSITGYGYTF. V is TRBV14 and J is TRBJ1-2; maybe TRBD1 (6 bases). The germline CDR1 and CDR2 sequences are SGHDN and FVKESK. CDR3 length equals 15 residues. Trimming left V 0 bases short and J 5 bases short, with 13 bases between.